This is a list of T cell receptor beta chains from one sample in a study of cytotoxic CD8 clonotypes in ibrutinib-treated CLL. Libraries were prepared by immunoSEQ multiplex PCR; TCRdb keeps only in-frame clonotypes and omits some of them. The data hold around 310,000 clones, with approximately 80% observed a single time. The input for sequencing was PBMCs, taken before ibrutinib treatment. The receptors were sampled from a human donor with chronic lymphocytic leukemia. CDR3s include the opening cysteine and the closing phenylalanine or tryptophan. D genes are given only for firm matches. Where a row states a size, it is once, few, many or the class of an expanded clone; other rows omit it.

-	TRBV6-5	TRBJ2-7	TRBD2	CASSLRRLAGAYEQYF	TGTGCCAGCAGTTTGCGGAGACTAGCGGGAGCCTACGAGCAGTACTTC
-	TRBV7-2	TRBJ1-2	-	CASSLDRDYGYTF	TGTGCCAGCAGCTTAGACAGGGACTATGGCTACACCTTC
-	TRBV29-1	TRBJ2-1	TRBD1	CSVGSTGGSEQFF	TGCAGCGTTGGAAGTACAGGGGGAAGTGAGCAGTTCTTC
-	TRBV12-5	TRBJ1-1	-	CASGLVQGRGGTEAFF	TGTGCTAGTGGTTTGGTTCAGGGGCGAGGTGGCACTGAAGCTTTCTTT
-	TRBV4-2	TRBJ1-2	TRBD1	CASSQAGQGHGYTF	TGTGCCAGCAGCCAAGCGGGACAGGGGCACGGCTACACCTTC
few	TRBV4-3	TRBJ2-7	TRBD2	CASSQDSTSRFYEQYF	TGCGCCAGCAGCCAAGATTCGACTAGCAGATTCTACGAGCAGTACTTC
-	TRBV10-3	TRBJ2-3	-	CAILEGSTDTQYF	TGTGCCATCTTGGAGGGGAGCACAGATACGCAGTATTTT
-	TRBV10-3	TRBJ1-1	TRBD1	CAISAPGQGGNGAFF	TGTGCCATCAGTGCCCCGGGACAGGGGGGGAATGGTGCTTTCTTT
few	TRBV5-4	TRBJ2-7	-	CASGRRGPTSYEQYF	TGTGCCAGCGGCCGCCGGGGACCTACCTCCTACGAGCAGTACTTC
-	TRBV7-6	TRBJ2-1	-	CASSYAIATGRDEQFF	TGTGCCAGCAGCTACGCGATCGCGACCGGTCGGGATGAGCAGTTCTTC
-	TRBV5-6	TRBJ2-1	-	CASSGRLGPEAINEQFF	TGTGCCAGCAGCGGACGACTAGGCCCCGAAGCCATAAATGAGCAGTTCTTC
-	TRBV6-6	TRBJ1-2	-	CASSYSPPWGGWF	TGTGCCAGCAGTTACTCCCCCCCGTGGGGGGGTTGGTTC
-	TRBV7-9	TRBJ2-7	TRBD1	CASRIQGNDEQYF	TGTGCCAGCAGGATACAGGGGAATGACGAGCAGTACTTC
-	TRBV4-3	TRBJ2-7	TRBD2	CASSHATKLAGENYEQYF	TGCGCCAGCAGCCACGCGACTAAGCTAGCGGGAGAGAACTACGAGCAGTACTTC
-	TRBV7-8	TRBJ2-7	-	CASSPRGFSYEQYF	TGTGCCAGCAGCCCTCGGGGTTTTTCCTACGAGCAGTACTTC
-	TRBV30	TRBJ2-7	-	CAWRGGTQIYEQYF	TGTGCCTGGAGAGGGGGGACACAAATTTACGAGCAGTACTTC
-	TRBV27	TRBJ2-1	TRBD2	CASSSLAGALYNEQFF	TGTGCCAGCAGTTCCTTGGCGGGAGCCCTTTACAATGAGCAGTTCTTC
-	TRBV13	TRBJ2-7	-	CASSTGHPYEQYF	TGTGCCAGCAGCACGGGACACCCTTACGAGCAGTACTTC
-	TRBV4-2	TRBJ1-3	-	CASSQARNTIYF	TGTGCCAGCAGCCAAGCCAGAAACACCATATATTTT
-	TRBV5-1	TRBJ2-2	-	CASSFTFTGELFF	TGCGCCAGCAGCTTCACATTCACCGGGGAGCTGTTTTTT
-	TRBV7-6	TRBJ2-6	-	CASSLEVYSGANVLTF	TGTGCCAGCAGCTTAGAGGTTTACTCTGGGGCCAACGTCCTGACTTTC
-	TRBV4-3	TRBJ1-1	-	CASSQDRAPSNAEAFF	TGCGCCAGCAGCCAAGACAGGGCCCCAAGTAACGCTGAAGCTTTCTTT
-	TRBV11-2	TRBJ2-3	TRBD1	CASSSYRGPSTDTQYF	TGTGCCAGCAGCTCGTACAGGGGCCCCAGCACAGATACGCAGTATTTT
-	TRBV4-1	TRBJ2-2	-	CASSQDLWGELFF	TGCGCCAGCAGCCAAGATCTATGGGGGGAGCTGTTTTTT
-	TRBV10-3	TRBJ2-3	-	CAIRGELSWDTQYF	TGTGCCATCAGGGGGGAGCTCTCCTGGGATACGCAGTATTTT
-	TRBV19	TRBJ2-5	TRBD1	CASSRTGGLETQYF	TGTGCCAGTAGTAGGACAGGGGGGTTAGAGACCCAGTACTTC
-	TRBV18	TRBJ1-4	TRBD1	CASSPWTGGEKLFF	TGTGCCAGCTCACCTTGGACAGGGGGTGAAAAACTGTTTTTT
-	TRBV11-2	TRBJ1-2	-	CASSLDGIGYGYTF	TGTGCCAGCAGCTTAGATGGGATAGGCTATGGCTACACCTTC
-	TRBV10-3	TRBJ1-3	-	CAIGGGIGSNSGNTIYF	TGTGCCATCGGAGGGGGTATAGGTTCTAACTCTGGAAACACCATATATTTT